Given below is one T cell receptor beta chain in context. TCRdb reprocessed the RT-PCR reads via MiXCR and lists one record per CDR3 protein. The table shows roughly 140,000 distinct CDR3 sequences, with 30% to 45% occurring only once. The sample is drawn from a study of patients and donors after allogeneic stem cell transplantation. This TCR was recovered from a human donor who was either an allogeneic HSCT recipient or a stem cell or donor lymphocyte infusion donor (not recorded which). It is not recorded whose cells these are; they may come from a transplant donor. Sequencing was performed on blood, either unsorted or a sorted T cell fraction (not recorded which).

For the CDR3, the DNA is TGCAGCGTTGAAGACAGGGGTTTTAATGAAAAACTGTTTTTT. This sequence encodes CSVEDRGFNEKLFF. The chain couples TRBV29-1 to TRBJ1-4; D is perhaps TRBD1 (6 bases). This CDR3 comprises 14 residues. V lost 0 bases and J lost 4, with 9 bases in between. In germline, CDR1 is SQVTM, CDR2 ANQGSEA.